A selection of T cell receptor beta chains follows, all from one sample in a study of vaccination and CD4 T cells after COVID-19. No antigens are known for them. TCRdb independently ran MiXCR on the PCR reads; one entry per CDR3 protein. The sample holds 20,000 to 25,000 distinct CDR3 sequences, under 80% seen once. Material: CD4+ T cells from blood, cultured in vitro. The origin of the receptors is a human donor who had recovered from COVID-19. Both conserved end residues are part of each CDR3. D genes are given only for firm matches. Only some rows state a clone size, as once, few, many or a class for expanded clones.

j_gene	abundance	v_gene	d_gene	CDR3aa	CDR3nt
TRBJ2-1	.	TRBV6-2/TRBV6-3	.	CASSYLGGSNEQFF	TGTGCCAGCAGTTATTTGGGGGGATCCAATGAGCAGTTCTTC
TRBJ1-1	.	TRBV7-2	.	CASSFMQANTEAFF	TGTGCCAGCAGCTTCATGCAGGCGAACACTGAAGCTTTCTTT
TRBJ2-2	.	TRBV6-5	.	CASSYLDRPGLFF	TGTGCCAGCAGTTACCTCGACAGACCGGGGCTGTTTTTT
TRBJ1-4	.	TRBV6-2/TRBV6-3	.	CASSPSATNEKLFF	TGTGCCAGCAGCCCGTCTGCAACTAATGAAAAACTGTTTTTT
TRBJ1-3	.	TRBV7-9	.	CASSLTSFPPQSGNTIYF	TGTGCCAGCAGCTTAACTAGCTTCCCCCCCCAGAGTGGAAACACCATATATTTT
TRBJ2-7	.	TRBV5-4	TRBD2	CASSLVASGTSYEQYF	TGTGCCAGCAGCTTGGTTGCTAGCGGGACCTCCTACGAGCAGTACTTC
TRBJ2-3	few	TRBV20-1	TRBD2	CSARDDLAARTDTQYF	TGCAGTGCTAGAGATGACCTAGCGGCCCGCACAGATACGCAGTATTTT
TRBJ2-2	.	TRBV10-3	TRBD2	CAISPGLAGGGDRGELFF	TGTGCCATCAGTCCGGGACTAGCGGGAGGAGGGGACCGCGGGGAGCTGTTTTTT
TRBJ1-3	.	TRBV2	.	CASSEADRRYF	TGTGCCAGCAGTGAAGCGGACCGTAGATATTTT
TRBJ1-2	.	TRBV28	.	CASSFAANYGYTF	TGTGCCAGCAGTTTCGCAGCAAACTATGGCTACACCTTC
TRBJ2-5	.	TRBV7-9	TRBD1	CASSLWGQGRMIQYF	TGTGCCAGCAGCTTATGGGGACAGGGCCGGATGATCCAGTACTTC
TRBJ1-2	.	TRBV12-3/TRBV12-4	.	CASRADLGGYTF	TGTGCCAGCAGGGCGGATCTCGGTGGCTACACCTTC
TRBJ2-3	few	TRBV18	TRBD2	CASTRGEADTQYF	TGTGCCAGCACGCGGGGGGAGGCAGATACGCAGTATTTT
TRBJ1-5	.	TRBV20-1	.	CSAIRGNSNQPQHF	TGCAGTGCTATCAGAGGGAACAGCAATCAGCCCCAGCATTTT
TRBJ1-5	.	TRBV7-9	.	CASSKGQSNQPQHF	TGTGCCAGCAGCAAAGGACAGAGCAATCAGCCCCAGCATTTT
TRBJ1-5	few	TRBV20-1	.	CSARARQSNQPQHF	TGCAGTGCTAGAGCCCGACAGTCCAATCAGCCCCAGCATTTT
TRBJ1-4	.	TRBV12-3/TRBV12-4	.	CASSLRLGLNEKLFF	TGTGCCAGCAGTTTACGTCTGGGACTAAATGAAAAACTGTTTTTT
TRBJ1-5	few	TRBV2	TRBD1	CASRAGGGNQPQHF	TGTGCCAGCAGAGCAGGGGGCGGCAATCAGCCCCAGCATTTT
TRBJ1-2	.	TRBV10-1	.	CASSAGTPYGYTF	TGCGCCAGCAGCGCGGGGACACCCTATGGCTACACCTTC
TRBJ1-2	few	TRBV6-5	.	CASSFEGDYGYTF	TGTGCCAGCAGTTTTGAGGGGGACTATGGCTACACCTTC
TRBJ2-7	.	TRBV20-1	TRBD2	CSALGTSGAQSYEQYF	TGCAGTGCGCTCGGGACTAGCGGAGCCCAGTCCTACGAGCAGTACTTC
TRBJ2-2	.	TRBV7-2	.	CASSLVGLTNTGELFF	TGTGCCAGCAGCTTAGTTGGCTTAACGAACACCGGGGAGCTGTTTTTT
TRBJ1-5	.	TRBV7-3	.	CASSLTAGLSQPQHF	TGTGCCAGCAGCTTAACGGCAGGGTTGTCCCAGCCCCAGCATTTT
TRBJ2-5	once	TRBV6-1	.	CASKPRGSGQETQYF	TGTGCCAGCAAACCCCGGGGTAGCGGTCAAGAGACCCAGTACTTC
TRBJ1-2	medium-sized	TRBV27	.	CASSPYRGAVSRPTNYGYTF	TGTGCCAGCAGCCCTTATCGGGGTGCAGTGTCACGCCCGACTAACTATGGCTACACCTTC
TRBJ2-5	.	TRBV19	TRBD1	CASSAPAGGVETQYF	TGTGCCAGTAGTGCGCCCGCAGGGGGCGTAGAGACCCAGTACTTC
TRBJ2-7	few	TRBV10-1	.	CASSDDLGSYEQYF	TGCGCCAGCAGTGATGATTTAGGTTCCTACGAGCAGTACTTC
TRBJ1-1	few	TRBV19	TRBD1	CASSPPDRIMNEAFF	TGTGCCAGTAGTCCCCCGGACAGGATTATGAATGAAGCTTTCTTT
TRBJ2-3	.	TRBV7-8	.	CASSDTTGQYTDTQYF	TGTGCCAGCAGCGACACCACGGGGCAGTACACAGATACGCAGTATTTT
TRBJ2-5	.	TRBV29-1	.	CSVEGWRHQETQYF	TGCAGCGTTGAAGGGTGGAGGCATCAAGAGACCCAGTACTTC
TRBJ1-2	.	TRBV6-5	TRBD1	CASSYTKGTGGANYGYTF	TGTGCCAGCAGTTACACCAAGGGGACAGGGGGCGCGAACTATGGCTACACCTTC